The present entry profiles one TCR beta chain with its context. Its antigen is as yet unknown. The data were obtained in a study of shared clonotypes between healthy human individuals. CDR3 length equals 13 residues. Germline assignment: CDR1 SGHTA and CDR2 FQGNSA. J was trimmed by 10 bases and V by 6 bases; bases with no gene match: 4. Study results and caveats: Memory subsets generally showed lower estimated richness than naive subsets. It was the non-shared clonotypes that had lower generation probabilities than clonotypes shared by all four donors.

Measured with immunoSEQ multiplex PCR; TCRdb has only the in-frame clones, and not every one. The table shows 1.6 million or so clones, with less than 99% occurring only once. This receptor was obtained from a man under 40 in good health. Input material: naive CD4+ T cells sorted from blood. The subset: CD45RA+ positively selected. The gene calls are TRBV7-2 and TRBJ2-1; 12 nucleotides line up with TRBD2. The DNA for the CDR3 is TGTGCCAGCAGTTTCGGACTAGCGGGAGAGCAGTTCTTC. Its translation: CASSFGLAGEQFF.